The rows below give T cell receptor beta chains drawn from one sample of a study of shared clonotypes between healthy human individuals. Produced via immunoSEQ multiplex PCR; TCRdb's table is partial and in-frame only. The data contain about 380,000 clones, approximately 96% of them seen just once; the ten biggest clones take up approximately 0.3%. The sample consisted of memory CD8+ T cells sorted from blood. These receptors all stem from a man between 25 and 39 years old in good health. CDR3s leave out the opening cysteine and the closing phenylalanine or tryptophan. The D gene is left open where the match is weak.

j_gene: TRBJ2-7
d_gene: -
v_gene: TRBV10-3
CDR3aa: ATGKSEGRDEQY

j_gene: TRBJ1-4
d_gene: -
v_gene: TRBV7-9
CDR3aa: ASSPSFLTNEKLF

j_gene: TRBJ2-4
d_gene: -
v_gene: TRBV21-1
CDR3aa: ASSPQGSPKNIQY

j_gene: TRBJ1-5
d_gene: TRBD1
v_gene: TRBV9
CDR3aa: ASSVGDRANQPQH

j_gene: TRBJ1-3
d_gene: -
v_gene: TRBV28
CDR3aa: ASTKGTGNTIY

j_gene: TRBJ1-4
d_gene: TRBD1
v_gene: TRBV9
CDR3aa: ASSQTGGGEKLF

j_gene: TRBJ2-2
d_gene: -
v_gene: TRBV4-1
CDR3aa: ASSQDPMGGELF

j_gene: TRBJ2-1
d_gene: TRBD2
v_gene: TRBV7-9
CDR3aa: ASSLRNGLADNEQF

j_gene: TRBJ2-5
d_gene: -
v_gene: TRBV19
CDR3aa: ATAWTATRETQY

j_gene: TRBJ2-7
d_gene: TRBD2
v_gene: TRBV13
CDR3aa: ASSLGLAAYEQY

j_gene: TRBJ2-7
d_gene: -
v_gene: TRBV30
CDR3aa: AWSRDYEQY

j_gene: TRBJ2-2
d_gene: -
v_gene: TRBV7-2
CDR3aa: ASSRDWGMGGELF

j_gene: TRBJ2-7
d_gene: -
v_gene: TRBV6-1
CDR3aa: ASRGTGRGEQY

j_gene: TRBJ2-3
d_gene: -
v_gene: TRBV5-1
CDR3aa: ASSSTVPTDTQY

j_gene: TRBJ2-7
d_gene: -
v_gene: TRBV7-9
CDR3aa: ASEGLSYEQY

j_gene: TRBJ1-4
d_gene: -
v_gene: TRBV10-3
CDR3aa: AISESTNEKLF

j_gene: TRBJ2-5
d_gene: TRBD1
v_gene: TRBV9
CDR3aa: ASSADRGGETQY

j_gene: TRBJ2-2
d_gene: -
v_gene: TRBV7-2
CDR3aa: ASSRWLGNTGELF

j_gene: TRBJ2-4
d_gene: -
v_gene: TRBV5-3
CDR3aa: ARSLWPRRDIQY

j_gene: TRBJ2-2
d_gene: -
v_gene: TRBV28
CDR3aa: ASSLQGGELF

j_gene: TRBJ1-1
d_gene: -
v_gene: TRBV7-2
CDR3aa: ASSLRGLGVTF

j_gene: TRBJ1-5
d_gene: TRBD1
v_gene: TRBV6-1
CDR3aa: ASSGSYRGSNQPQH

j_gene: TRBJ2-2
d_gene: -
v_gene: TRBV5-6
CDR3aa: ASSLEAATSTGELF

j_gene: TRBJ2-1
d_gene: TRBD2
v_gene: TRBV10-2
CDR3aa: ATKREAYNEQF

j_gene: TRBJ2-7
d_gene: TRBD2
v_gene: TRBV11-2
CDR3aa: ASSLFERDNEQY

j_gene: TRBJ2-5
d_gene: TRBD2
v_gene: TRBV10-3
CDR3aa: AISPGVAGETQY

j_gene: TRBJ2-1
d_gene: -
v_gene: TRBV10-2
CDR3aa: ASRPRENEQF

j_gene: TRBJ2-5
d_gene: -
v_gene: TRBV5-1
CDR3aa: ASSPVPGSGETQY

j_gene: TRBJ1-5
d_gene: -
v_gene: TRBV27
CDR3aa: ASSWYRRSNQPQH

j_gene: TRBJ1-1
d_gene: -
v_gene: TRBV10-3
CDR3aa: AIVGTGYTEAF

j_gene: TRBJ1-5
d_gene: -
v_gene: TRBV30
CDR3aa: AWGTNLEPQH

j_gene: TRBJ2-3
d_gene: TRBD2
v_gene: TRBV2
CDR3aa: ASRSAGAPTDTQY

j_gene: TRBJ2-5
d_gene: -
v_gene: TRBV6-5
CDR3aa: ASSLTELETQY

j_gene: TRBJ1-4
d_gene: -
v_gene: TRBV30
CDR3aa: AWSVQGFEKLF

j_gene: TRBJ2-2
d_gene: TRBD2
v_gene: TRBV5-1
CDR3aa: ASSLRTSGNTGELF

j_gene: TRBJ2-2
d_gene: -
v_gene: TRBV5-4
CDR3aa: ASSSGTYNTGELF

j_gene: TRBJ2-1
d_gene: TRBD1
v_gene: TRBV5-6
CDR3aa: ASSSTFRGLSYNEQF

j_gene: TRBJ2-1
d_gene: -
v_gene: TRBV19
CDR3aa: ASSIDSYNEQF

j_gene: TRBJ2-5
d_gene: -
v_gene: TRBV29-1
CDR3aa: SVLQGKTQY

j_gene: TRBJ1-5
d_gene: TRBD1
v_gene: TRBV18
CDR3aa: ASSPTIQGAGNQPQH

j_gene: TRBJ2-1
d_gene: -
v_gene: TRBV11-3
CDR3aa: ASSLDGSSYNEQF

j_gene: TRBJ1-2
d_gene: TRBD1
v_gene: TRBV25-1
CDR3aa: ASTGGYGYT

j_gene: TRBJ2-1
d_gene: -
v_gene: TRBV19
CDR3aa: ASSQGPLQF

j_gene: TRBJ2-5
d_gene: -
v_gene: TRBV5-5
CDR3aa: ASSSGRGETQY

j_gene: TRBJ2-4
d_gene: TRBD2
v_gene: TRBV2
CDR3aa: ASEGRAGNIQY

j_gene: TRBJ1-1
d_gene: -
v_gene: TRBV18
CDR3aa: ASSPRPTEAF

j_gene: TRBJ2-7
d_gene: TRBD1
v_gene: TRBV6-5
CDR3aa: ASSNHRGYEQY

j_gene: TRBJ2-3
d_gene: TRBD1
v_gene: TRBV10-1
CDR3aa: ASSEWAPWDRQGGTTDTQY

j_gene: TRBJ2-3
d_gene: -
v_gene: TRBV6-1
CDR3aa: ASSEAGAEYTDTQY

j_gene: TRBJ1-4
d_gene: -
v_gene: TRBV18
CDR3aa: ASSPDITEKLF

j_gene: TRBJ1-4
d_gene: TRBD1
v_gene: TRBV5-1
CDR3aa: ASSLGTGIFEKLF

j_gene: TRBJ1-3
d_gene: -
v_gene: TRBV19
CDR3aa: ASSEHDSGNTIY

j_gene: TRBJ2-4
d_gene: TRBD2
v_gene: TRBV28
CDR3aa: ASTPNSGNIQY

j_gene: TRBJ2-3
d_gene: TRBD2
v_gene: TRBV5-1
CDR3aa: ASSLVGTRWDTQY

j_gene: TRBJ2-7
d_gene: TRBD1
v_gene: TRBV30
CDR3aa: AWSRDRGYEQY